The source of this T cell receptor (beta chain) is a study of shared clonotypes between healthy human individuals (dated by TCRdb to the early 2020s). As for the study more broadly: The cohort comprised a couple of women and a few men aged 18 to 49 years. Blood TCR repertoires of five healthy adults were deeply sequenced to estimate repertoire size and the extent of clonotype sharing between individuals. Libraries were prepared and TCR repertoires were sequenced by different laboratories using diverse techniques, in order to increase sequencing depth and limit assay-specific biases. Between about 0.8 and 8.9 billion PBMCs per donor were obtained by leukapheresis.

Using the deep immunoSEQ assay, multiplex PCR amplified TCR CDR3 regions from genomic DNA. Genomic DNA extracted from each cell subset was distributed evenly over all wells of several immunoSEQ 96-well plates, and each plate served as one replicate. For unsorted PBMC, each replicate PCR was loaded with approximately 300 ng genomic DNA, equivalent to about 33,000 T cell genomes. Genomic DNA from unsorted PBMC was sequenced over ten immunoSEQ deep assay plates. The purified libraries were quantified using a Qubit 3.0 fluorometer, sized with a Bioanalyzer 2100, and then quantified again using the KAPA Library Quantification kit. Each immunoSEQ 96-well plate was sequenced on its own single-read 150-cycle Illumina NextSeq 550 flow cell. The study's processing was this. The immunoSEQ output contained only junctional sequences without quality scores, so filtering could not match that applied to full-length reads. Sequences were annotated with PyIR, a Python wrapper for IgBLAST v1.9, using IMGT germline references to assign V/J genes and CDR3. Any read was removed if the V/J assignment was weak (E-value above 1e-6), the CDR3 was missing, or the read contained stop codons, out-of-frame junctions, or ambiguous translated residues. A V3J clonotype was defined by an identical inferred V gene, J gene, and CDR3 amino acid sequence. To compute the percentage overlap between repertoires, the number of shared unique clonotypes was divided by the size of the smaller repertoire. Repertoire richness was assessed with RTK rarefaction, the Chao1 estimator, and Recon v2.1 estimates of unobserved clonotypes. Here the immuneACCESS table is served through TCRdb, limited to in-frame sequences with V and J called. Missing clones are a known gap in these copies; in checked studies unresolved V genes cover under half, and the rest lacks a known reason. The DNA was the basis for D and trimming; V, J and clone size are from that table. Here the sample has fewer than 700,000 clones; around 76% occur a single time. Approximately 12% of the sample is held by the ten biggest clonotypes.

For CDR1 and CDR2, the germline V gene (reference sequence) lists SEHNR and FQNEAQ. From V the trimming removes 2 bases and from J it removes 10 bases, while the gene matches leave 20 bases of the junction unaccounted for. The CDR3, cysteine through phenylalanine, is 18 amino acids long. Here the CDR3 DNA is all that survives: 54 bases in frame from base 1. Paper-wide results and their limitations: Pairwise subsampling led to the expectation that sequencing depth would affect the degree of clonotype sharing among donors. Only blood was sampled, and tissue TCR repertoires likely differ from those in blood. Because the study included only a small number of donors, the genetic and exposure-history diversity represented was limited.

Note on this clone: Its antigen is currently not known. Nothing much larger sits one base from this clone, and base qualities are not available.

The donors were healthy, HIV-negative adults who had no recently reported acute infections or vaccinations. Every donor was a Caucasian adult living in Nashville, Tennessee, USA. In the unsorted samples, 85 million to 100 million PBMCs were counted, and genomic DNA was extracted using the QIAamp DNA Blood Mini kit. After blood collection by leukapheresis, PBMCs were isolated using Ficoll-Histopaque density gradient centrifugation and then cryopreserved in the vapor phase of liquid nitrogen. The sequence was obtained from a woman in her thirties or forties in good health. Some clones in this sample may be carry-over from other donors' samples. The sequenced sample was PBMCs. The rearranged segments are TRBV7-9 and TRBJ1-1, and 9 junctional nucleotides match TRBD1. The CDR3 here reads CASSLRIVGRDREGRAFF. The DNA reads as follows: TGTGCCAGCAGCTTAAGAATAGTCGGCCGGGACAGGGAAGGTCGAGCTTTCTTT.